This T cell receptor beta chain was documented in a study of shared clonotypes between healthy human individuals. The CDR3 loop spans 14 amino acids. Germline-derived CDR1 and CDR2 are MNHEY and SMNVEV (reference sequence). V shed 8 bases and J shed 0 bases, with 11 bases lying between them. Samples underwent the assay at deep level. Here immunoSEQ multiplex PCR was the method, and the copy in TCRdb shows in-frame clones only, minus some. The table records hundreds of thousands of clones, 90% to 97% of them present only once. Whole-study findings and limits: Sorted-subset sequencing, rarefaction showed, was incomplete despite large depth. Sampling covered blood only; tissue repertoires likely differ. What naive subsets generally showed was a larger estimated richness than memory subsets showed.

Comments on this clone: Its antigen remains unidentified.

Naive CD8 cells lacked CD45RO, underwent positive selection for CCR7 and left out terminally differentiated effector memory CD45RA+ cells. The V call is TRBV27, the J call TRBJ2-4; D ambiguous. The sample taken for sequencing was naive CD8+ T cells sorted from blood. This receptor was obtained from a woman younger than 45 in good health. This CDR3 is CASPTLIAKNIQYF. CDR3 DNA: TGTGCCAGCCCAACCTTGATAGCCAAAAACATTCAGTACTTC.